This T cell receptor beta chain was sequenced for a study of blood T cell repertoires in COVID-19. Whole-study context: Samples came from the United States, Italy and Spain, spanning acute and convalescent COVID-19. Nucleic acid was either cDNA or gDNA, and it came from T cells, B-cell-depleted T cells, or PBMCs.

A Seattle source enrolled patients during active infection and followed them longitudinally. Original processing methods: For nucleated cells, counts were estimated from reference gene primer amplification. The protocol was immunoSEQ multiplex PCR, while the TCRdb copy is restricted to in-frame clones and leaves out a portion. The V and J calls and clone size were taken over from that table, and D and trimming were inferred from the DNA. The sample shows about 480,000 clones, 85% to 90% of them seen only once. This CDR3 spans 13 amino acids. V lost 4 bases and J lost 7; bases outside the gene matches: 7. Germline V gene sequence: CDR1 SGHTS, CDR2 YDEGEE.

The receptor was isolated from a woman aged 45 to 65 with COVID-19, enrolled during active disease. The chain has TRBV5-8 and TRBJ1-1; 7 nucleotides match TRBD1. The sample was peripheral blood. The CDR3 bases are TGTGCCAGCAGCCGTACACAGGGGAGTGAAGCTTTCTTT. Residues: CASSRTQGSEAFF.